A selection of T cell receptor beta chains follows, all from one sample in a study of human T cells and chemical hapten exposure. Each CDR3 protein is one row after TCRdb ran MiXCR on the RACE reads. The table records 65,000 to 85,000 distinct CDR3 sequences, 12% of them present only once. Specimen: whole blood, collected in connection with sensitization to the hapten diphenylcyclopropenone (DPC). The receptors were gathered from a woman aged 55-69 years with alopecia areata. Some clones in this sample may be carry-over from other donors' samples. CDR3s include the opening cysteine and the closing phenylalanine or tryptophan. Fields, in order: V gene, J gene, clone size, D gene, CDR3 protein, CDR3 DNA. D genes are given only for firm matches. Only some rows state a clone size, as once, few, many or a class for expanded clones.

TRBV5-5	TRBJ2-5	many	-	CASSPNQGFRETQYF	TGTGCCAGCAGCCCGAACCAGGGTTTTCGCGAGACCCAGTACTTC
TRBV4-1	TRBJ1-5	-	-	CASSQGGMGFQPQHF	TGCGCCAGCAGCCAAGGGGGTATGGGGTTTCAGCCCCAGCATTTT
TRBV9	TRBJ2-3	few	-	CASSVWETDTQYF	TGTGCCAGCAGCGTCTGGGAAACAGATACGCAGTATTTT
TRBV20-1	TRBJ1-6	-	-	CSARDSQGGQNSPLHF	TGCAGTGCTAGAGACTCACAGGGAGGGCAAAATTCACCCCTCCACTTT
TRBV20-1	TRBJ2-2	-	-	CSARAAGPGISVGELFF	TGCAGTGCTAGGGCGGCGGGGCCAGGCATTAGTGTCGGGGAGCTGTTTTTT
TRBV7-8	TRBJ2-1	-	-	CASSLAFGGEQFF	TGTGCCAGCAGCTTAGCGTTCGGTGGTGAGCAGTTCTTC
TRBV27	TRBJ1-1	few	-	CASSSAGGSGYTEAFF	TGTGCCAGCAGTTCCGCGGGGGGGAGCGGGTACACTGAAGCTTTCTTT
TRBV3-1	TRBJ1-5	-	TRBD1	CASSQDLAGGGQPQHF	TGTGCCAGCAGCCAAGATTTGGCAGGGGGCGGTCAGCCCCAGCATTTT
TRBV9	TRBJ1-2	many	TRBD1	CASSVDRNYGYTF	TGTGCCAGCAGCGTGGACAGGAACTATGGCTACACCTTC
TRBV19	TRBJ1-5	-	-	CASSRNPDNQPQHF	TGTGCCAGTAGTAGAAATCCAGACAATCAGCCCCAGCATTTT
TRBV7-2	TRBJ2-5	-	TRBD1	CASSLGTGRQETQYF	TGTGCCAGCAGCTTAGGGACAGGGAGGCAAGAGACCCAGTACTTC
TRBV5-1	TRBJ1-4	many	-	CASSLRGAVEEKLFF	TGCGCCAGCAGCTTGAGAGGGGCGGTTGAAGAAAAACTGTTTTTT
TRBV7-9	TRBJ1-1	-	-	CASGSGVVAFF	TGTGCCAGCGGGTCAGGGGTAGTAGCTTTCTTT
TRBV7-2	TRBJ2-7	-	-	CASSLVQTYEQYF	TGTGCCAGCAGCTTAGTCCAGACCTACGAGCAGTACTTC
TRBV20-1	TRBJ2-2	few	-	CSAVPGARTGELFF	TGCAGTGCTGTACCGGGAGCCCGAACCGGGGAGCTGTTTTTT
TRBV29-1	TRBJ2-1	many	TRBD1	CSVEKGDRGYEQFF	TGCAGCGTTGAGAAGGGGGACAGGGGCTATGAGCAGTTCTTC
TRBV29-1	TRBJ2-2	-	-	CSVAITEAGELFF	TGCAGCGTTGCTATTACGGAGGCCGGGGAGCTGTTTTTT
TRBV11-2	TRBJ2-1	few	-	CASSAGDGAGEQFF	TGTGCCAGCAGCGCCGGGGACGGGGCGGGTGAGCAGTTCTTC
TRBV20-1	TRBJ2-2	few	-	CSAPRLANTGELFF	TGCAGTGCCCCCCGGTTAGCGAACACCGGGGAGCTGTTTTTT
TRBV6-5	TRBJ2-5	-	TRBD1	CVSSTGTGRGTQYF	TGTGTCAGCAGTACCGGGACAGGGAGGGGGACCCAGTACTTC
TRBV3-1	TRBJ2-7	many	-	CASSQYGQSTYEQYF	TGTGCCAGCAGCCAATACGGACAGAGTACCTACGAGCAGTACTTC
TRBV27	TRBJ2-1	many	-	CASSLTQGNRQFF	TGTGCCAGCAGTTTGACCCAAGGGAATCGGCAGTTCTTC
TRBV27	TRBJ1-2	few	TRBD1	CASSLSTQGDYGYTF	TGTGCCAGCAGTTTATCGACTCAGGGGGACTATGGCTACACCTTC
TRBV5-1	TRBJ2-7	-	TRBD2	CASSFQRGPYEQYF	TGCGCCAGCAGCTTCCAGCGGGGGCCCTACGAGCAGTACTTC
TRBV6-1	TRBJ1-6	many	TRBD1	CAARTGNNSPLHF	TGTGCCGCCCGGACAGGGAATAATTCACCCCTCCACTTT
TRBV5-1	TRBJ2-7	-	-	CASSFPRDAYEQYF	TGCGCCAGCAGCTTTCCCAGGGACGCCTACGAGCAGTACTTC
TRBV7-7	TRBJ2-5	many	TRBD1	CASSLGTGGETQYF	TGTGCTAGCAGCTTAGGGACAGGGGGAGAGACCCAGTACTTC
TRBV29-1	TRBJ1-1	-	-	CSGRRTASNTEAFF	TGCAGCGGACGAAGGACAGCCTCGAACACTGAAGCTTTCTTT
TRBV20-1	TRBJ2-5	many	-	CSAGSGTQYF	TGCAGTGCCGGGAGTGGGACCCAGTACTTC
TRBV7-2	TRBJ2-7	-	-	CASSPGQVGQYF	TGTGCCAGCAGCCCGGGGCAAGTGGGGCAGTACTTC
TRBV3-1	TRBJ2-7	few	-	CASQKADSYEQYF	TGTGCCAGCCAAAAGGCGGACTCCTACGAGCAGTACTTC
TRBV5-1	TRBJ2-5	-	TRBD1	CASSSNPGQGLEAQYF	TGCGCCAGCAGTTCAAATCCGGGACAGGGATTGGAGGCCCAGTACTTC
TRBV12-3/TRBV12-4	TRBJ2-3	many	-	CASSFSGTASTDTQYF	TGTGCCAGCAGTTTTTCTGGGACGGCGTCGACAGATACGCAGTATTTT
TRBV5-1	TRBJ1-5	few	TRBD1	CASSSRDRDFVLNQPQHF	TGCGCCAGCAGCTCACGGGACAGGGATTTTGTTTTGAATCAGCCCCAGCATTTT
TRBV11-2	TRBJ2-3	-	-	CASSLDHDRDTQYF	TGTGCCAGCAGCTTGGACCACGACAGAGATACGCAGTATTTT
TRBV6-1	TRBJ1-2	many	-	CASSEFMRGDYGYTF	TGTGCCAGCAGTGAATTTATGAGGGGAGACTATGGCTACACCTTC
TRBV11-2	TRBJ1-5	-	TRBD1	CASSLERDSFSNQPQHF	TGTGCCAGCAGCTTAGAGAGGGACAGTTTTTCTAATCAGCCCCAGCATTTT
TRBV7-6	TRBJ1-6	-	-	CASSPRGGLNSPLHF	TGTGCCAGCAGCCCCCGCGGGGGCCTTAATTCACCCCTCCACTTT
TRBV6-6	TRBJ2-1	few	-	CASSYGQAREQFF	TGTGCCAGCAGTTACGGGCAGGCCAGGGAGCAGTTCTTC
TRBV29-1	TRBJ1-1	many	-	CSVVGSMNTEAFF	TGCAGCGTTGTGGGCAGCATGAACACTGAAGCTTTCTTT
TRBV12-3/TRBV12-4	TRBJ2-1	many	TRBD2	CASSLGTSGLFRSYNEQFF	TGTGCCAGCAGTTTAGGGACTAGCGGACTCTTTCGCTCCTACAATGAGCAGTTCTTC
TRBV6-1	TRBJ2-2	few	-	CASSSFPGELFF	TGTGCCAGCAGTTCCTTCCCCGGGGAGCTGTTTTTT
TRBV2	TRBJ2-5	-	TRBD2	CASSEYGRETQYF	TGTGCCAGCAGTGAATACGGGAGGGAGACCCAGTACTTC
TRBV7-7	TRBJ2-6	-	-	CAGSSGANVLTF	TGTGCGGGGTCCTCTGGGGCCAACGTCCTGACTTTC
TRBV12-3/TRBV12-4	TRBJ1-1	many	-	CASSSRSRANTEAFF	TGTGCCAGCAGCTCCAGGTCCCGGGCGAACACTGAAGCTTTCTTT
TRBV13	TRBJ2-7	many	-	CASSTSSQAYEQYF	TGTGCCAGCAGCACTTCTTCGCAGGCCTACGAGCAGTACTTC
TRBV7-9	TRBJ2-6	many	-	CASSLPGVPSGANVLTF	TGTGCCAGCAGCCTCCCAGGGGTACCGTCTGGGGCCAACGTCCTGACTTTC
TRBV20-1	TRBJ2-3	many	-	CSANPPGREGDTQYF	TGCAGTGCTAACCCACCGGGACGGGAAGGAGATACGCAGTATTTT
TRBV20-1	TRBJ2-7	few	TRBD1	CSARGIVGQELYEQYF	TGCAGTGCTAGGGGGATCGTCGGACAGGAACTGTACGAGCAGTACTTC
TRBV5-1	TRBJ2-5	-	-	CASSPLAGAYQETQYF	TGCGCCAGCAGCCCACTTGCGGGGGCATATCAAGAGACCCAGTACTTC